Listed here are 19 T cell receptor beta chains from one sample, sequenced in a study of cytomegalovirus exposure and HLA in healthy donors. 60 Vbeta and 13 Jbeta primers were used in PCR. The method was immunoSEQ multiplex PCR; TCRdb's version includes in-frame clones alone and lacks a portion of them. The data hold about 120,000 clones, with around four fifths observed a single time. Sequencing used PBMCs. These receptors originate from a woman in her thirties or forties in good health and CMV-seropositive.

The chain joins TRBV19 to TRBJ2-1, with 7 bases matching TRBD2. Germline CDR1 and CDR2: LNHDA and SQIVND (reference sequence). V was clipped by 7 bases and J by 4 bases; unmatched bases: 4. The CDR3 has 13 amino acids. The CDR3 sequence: CASKRAGYNEQFF. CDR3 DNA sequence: TGTGCCAGTAAACGAGCGGGATACAATGAGCAGTTCTTC. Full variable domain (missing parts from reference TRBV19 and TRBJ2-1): DGGITQSPKYLFRKEGQNVTLSCEQNLNHDAMYWYRQDPGQGLRLIYYSQIVNDFQKGDIAEGYSVSREKKESFPLTVTSAQKNPTAFYLCASKRAGYNEQFFGPGTRLTVL.

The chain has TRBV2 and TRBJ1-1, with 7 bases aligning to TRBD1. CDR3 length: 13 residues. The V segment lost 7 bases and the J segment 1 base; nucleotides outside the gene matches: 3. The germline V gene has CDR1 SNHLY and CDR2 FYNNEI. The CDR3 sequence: CASNRGENTEAFF. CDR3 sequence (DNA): TGTGCCAGCAACAGGGGCGAGAACACTGAAGCTTTCTTT.

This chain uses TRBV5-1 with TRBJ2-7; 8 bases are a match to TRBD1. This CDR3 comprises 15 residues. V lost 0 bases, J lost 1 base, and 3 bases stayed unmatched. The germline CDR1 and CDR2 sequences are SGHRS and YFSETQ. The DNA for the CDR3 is TGCGCCAGCAGCTTGGGAGGGACAGGATCCTACGAGCAGTACTTC. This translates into CASSLGGTGSYEQYF. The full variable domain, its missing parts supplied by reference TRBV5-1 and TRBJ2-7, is KAGVTQTPRYLIKTRGQQVTLSCSPISGHRSVSWYQQTPGQGLQFLFEYFSETQRNKGNFPGRFSGRQFSNSRSEMNVSTLELGDSALYLCASSLGGTGSYEQYFGPGTRLTVT.

CDR3 DNA sequence: TGTGCCAGCAGGAGAGGGGCAGGGGGCGGTGAAAAACTGTTTTTT. Encoded protein: CASRRGAGGGEKLFF. The V call is TRBV27, the J call TRBJ1-4, with 8 bases lining up with TRBD1. With 6 bases clipped from V and 7 bases from J, the junction kept 10 bases outside the gene matches. Germline V lookup: CDR1 MNHEY, CDR2 SMNVEV (reference sequence). The CDR3 runs 15 residues.

As DNA, the CDR3 is TGTGCCAGCAGTTTTAGCGGGACGGTGGGCGAGCAGTACTTC. Protein: CASSFSGTVGEQYF. This chain links TRBV27 with TRBJ2-7, with 8 bases lining up with TRBD2. CDR1 MNHEY and CDR2 SMNVEV come from the germline V gene (reference sequence). Germline trimming cut 3 bases from V and 6 bases from J; bases unmatched to any gene: 7. The CDR3 loop spans 14 amino acids.

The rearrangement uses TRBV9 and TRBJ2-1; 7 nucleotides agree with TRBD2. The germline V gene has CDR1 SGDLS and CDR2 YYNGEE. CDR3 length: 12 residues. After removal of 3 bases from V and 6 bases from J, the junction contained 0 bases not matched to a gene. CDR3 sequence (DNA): TGTGCCAGCAGCGGGACTAGCAATGAGCAGTTCTTC. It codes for CASSGTSNEQFF.

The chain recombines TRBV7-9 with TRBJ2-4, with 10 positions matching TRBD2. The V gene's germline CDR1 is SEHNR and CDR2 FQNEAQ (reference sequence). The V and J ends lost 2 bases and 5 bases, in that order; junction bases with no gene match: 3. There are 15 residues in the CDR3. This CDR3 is CASSLFGLAENIQYF. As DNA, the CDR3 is TGTGCCAGCAGCTTATTCGGACTAGCGGAAAACATTCAGTACTTC.

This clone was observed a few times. This CDR3 reads CASSYMWTGQSTDTQYF. CDR3 bases: TGCGCCAGCAGCTATATGTGGACAGGGCAATCCACAGATACGCAGTATTTT. The rearrangement links TRBV5-1 to TRBJ2-3; 8 nucleotides agree with TRBD1. CDR3 length equals 17 residues. The germline V gene encodes CDR1 SGHRS and CDR2 YFSETQ. V lost 3 bases to trimming and J lost 2 bases; unmatched junction nucleotides: 11.

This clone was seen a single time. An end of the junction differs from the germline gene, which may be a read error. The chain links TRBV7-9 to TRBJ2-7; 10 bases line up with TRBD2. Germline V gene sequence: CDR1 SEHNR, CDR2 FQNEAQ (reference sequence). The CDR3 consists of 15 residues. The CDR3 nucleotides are TGTTCCAGCAGCTCGACTCTAGCGGGAGTTTACGAGCAGTACTTC. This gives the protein CSSSSTLAGVYEQYF.

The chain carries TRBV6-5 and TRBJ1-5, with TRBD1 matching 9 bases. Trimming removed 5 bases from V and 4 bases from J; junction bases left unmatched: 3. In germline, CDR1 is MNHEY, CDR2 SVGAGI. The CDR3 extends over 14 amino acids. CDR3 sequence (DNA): TGTGCCAGCAGTCCGGACAGGGGTAATCAGCCCCAGCATTTT. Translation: CASSPDRGNQPQHF.

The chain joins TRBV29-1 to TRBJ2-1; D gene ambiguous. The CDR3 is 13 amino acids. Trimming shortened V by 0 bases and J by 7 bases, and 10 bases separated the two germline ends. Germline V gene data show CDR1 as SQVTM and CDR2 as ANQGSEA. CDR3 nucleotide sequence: TGCAGCGTTGAAGATACCGGTGCGAATGAGCAGTTCTTC. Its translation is CSVEDTGANEQFF.

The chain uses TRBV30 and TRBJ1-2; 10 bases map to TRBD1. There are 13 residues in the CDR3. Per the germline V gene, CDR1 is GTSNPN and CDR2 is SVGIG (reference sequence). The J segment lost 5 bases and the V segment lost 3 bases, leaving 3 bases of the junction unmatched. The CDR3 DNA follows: TGTGCCTGGAGGGGGGGACAGGGGTATGGCTACACCTTC. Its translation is CAWRGGQGYGYTF.

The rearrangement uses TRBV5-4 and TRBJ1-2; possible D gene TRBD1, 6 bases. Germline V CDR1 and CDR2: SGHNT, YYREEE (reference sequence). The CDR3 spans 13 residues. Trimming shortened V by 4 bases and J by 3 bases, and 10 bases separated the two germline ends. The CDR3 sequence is CASSLDSYYGYTF. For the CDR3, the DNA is TGTGCCAGCAGCCTGGACAGCTACTATGGCTACACCTTC.

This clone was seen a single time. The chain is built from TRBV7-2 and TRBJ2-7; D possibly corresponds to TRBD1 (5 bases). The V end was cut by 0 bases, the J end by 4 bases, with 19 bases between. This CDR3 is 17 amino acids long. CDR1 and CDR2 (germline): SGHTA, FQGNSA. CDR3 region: CASSLAGVGPRDYEQYF. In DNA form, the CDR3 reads TGTGCCAGCAGCTTAGCTGGTGTTGGTCCCAGGGATTACGAGCAGTACTTC.

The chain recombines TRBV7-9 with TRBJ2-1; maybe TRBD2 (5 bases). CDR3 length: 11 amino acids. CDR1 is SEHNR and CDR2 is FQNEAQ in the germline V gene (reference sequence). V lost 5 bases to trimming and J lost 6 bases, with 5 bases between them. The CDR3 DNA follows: TGTGCCAGCAGCGGGAGCAATGAGCAGTTCTTC. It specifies CASSGSNEQFF.

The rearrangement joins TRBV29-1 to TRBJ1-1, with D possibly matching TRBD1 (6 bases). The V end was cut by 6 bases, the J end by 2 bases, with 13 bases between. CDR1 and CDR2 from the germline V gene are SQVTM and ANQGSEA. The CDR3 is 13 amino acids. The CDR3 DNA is TGCAGCGTCCACAGGGAACTAAACACTGAAGCTTTCTTT. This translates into CSVHRELNTEAFF. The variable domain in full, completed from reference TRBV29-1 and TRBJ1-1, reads SAVISQKPSRDICQRGTSLTIQCQVDSQVTMMFWYRQQPGQSLTLIATANQGSEATYESGFVIDKFPISRPNLTFSTLTVSNMSPEDSSIYLCSVHRELNTEAFFGQGTRLTVV.

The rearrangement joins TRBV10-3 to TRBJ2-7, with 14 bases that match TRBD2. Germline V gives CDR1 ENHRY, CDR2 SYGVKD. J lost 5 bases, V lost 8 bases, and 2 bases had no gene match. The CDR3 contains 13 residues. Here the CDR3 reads CAIGTSGSHEQYF. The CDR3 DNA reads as TGTGCCATCGGGACTAGCGGGAGCCACGAGCAGTACTTC.

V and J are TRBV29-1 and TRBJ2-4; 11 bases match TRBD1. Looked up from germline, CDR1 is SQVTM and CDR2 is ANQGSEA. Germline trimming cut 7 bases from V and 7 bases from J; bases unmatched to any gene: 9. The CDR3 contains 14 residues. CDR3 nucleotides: TGCAGCGCACACACCGGGACAGGGGGTAACATTCAGTACTTC. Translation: CSAHTGTGGNIQYF.

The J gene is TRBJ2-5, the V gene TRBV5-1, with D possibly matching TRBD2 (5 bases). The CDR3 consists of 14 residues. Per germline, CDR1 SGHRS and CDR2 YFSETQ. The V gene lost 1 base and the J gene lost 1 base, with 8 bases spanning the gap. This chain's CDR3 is CASSLLGGQETQYF. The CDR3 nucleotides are TGCGCCAGCAGCTTGTTAGGAGGCCAAGAGACCCAGTACTTC.